The sequence of this T cell receptor beta chain was determined in a study of tissue T cells after allogeneic stem cell transplantation. This CDR3 has 15 amino acids. V lost 5 bases and J 0 bases, leaving 11 bases between the germline ends. Germline loops: CDR1 GTSNPN, CDR2 SVGIG (reference sequence). Clones were read by immunoSEQ multiplex PCR, and TCRdb kept only the in-frame ones, dropping some. The table has 800 or so clones, 49% seen once; the top ten hold about 42%. The clonotype comes from a female patient between 40 and 75 years old with steroid-refractory graft-versus-host disease after an allogeneic stem cell transplant. Some T cells may possibly be graft donor cells. J is TRBJ1-6 and V is TRBV30; no clear D gene. Sequenced here: blood, sampled at autopsy. CDR3 amino acids: CAWGRPSSYNSPLHF. The CDR3 region has the DNA TGTGCCTGGGGCAGACCGAGCTCCTATAATTCACCCCTCCACTTT.